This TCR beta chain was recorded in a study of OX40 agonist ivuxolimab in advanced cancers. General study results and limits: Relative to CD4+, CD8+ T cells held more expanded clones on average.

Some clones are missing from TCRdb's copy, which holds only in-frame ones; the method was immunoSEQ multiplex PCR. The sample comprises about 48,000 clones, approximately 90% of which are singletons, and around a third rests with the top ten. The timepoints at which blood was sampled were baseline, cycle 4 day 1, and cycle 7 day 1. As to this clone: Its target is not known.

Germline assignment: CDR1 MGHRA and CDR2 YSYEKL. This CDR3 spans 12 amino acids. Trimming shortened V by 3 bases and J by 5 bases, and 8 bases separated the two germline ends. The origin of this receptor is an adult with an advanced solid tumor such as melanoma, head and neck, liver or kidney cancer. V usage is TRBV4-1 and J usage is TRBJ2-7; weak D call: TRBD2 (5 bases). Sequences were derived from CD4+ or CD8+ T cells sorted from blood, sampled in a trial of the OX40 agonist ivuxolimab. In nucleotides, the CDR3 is TGCGCCAGCAGCCAGAGCGGAGACGAGCAGTACTTC. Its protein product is CASSQSGDEQYF.